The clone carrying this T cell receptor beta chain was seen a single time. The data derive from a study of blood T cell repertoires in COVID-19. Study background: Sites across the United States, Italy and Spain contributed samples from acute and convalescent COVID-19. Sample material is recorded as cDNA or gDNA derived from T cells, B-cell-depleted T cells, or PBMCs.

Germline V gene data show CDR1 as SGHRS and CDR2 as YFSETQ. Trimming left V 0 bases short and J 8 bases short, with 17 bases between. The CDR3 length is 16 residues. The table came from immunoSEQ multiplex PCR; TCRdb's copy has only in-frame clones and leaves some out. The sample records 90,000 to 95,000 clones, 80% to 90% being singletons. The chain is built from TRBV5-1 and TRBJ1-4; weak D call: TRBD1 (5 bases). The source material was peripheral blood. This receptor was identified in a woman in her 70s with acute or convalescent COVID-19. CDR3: CASSLELGGSGEKLFF. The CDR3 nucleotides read TGCGCCAGCAGCTTGGAGTTGGGGGGTTCTGGCGAAAAACTGTTTTTT.